A selection of T cell receptor beta chains follows, all from one sample in a study of cytomegalovirus exposure and HLA in healthy donors. Only in-frame clones appear in the TCRdb table, and some are missing; sequencing was by immunoSEQ multiplex PCR. The profile shows 100,000 to 150,000 clones, around 80% of them singletons. Input material: PBMCs. These receptors were taken from a man between 25 and 39 years old in good health and CMV-seronegative. CDR3s include the opening cysteine and the closing phenylalanine or tryptophan.

>TRBV19|TRBJ2-3
CASSILGRGAPDTQYF
>TRBV28|TRBJ1-5
CASSLYSQALGQGNQPQHF
>TRBV5-1|TRBJ2-7
CASSLHERGAYEQYF
>TRBV2|TRBJ2-7
CASSFTTGTTEQYF
>TRBV6-1|TRBJ1-2
CASSEDHGTGAWYGYTF
>TRBV15|TRBJ2-5
CATSRGGSGETQYF
>TRBV6-6|TRBJ2-1
CASSRRTEGSYNEQFF
>TRBV12-5|TRBJ2-1
CASGLDPGGDHEQFF
>TRBV7-2|TRBJ2-7
CASSLERNYEQYF
>TRBV4-2|TRBJ2-1
CASSRGAGSSYNEQFF
>TRBV6-4|TRBJ1-5
CASSDGRVGNQPQHF
>TRBV7-2|TRBJ2-3
CASRGTAWEADTQYF
>TRBV7-9|TRBJ2-1
CASQEQFF
>TRBV5-6|TRBJ2-7
CASSLVHRGRWEQYF
>TRBV2|TRBJ1-4
CASSFDEKLFF
>TRBV5-1|TRBJ1-3
CASSLVSTLQDTIYF
>TRBV6-7|TRBJ2-7
CASSYSYGMTRAFYEQYF
>TRBV27|TRBJ2-1
CASSSTGAPSDANEQFF
>TRBV12-1|TRBJ2-3
CASTHLSQNTQYF
>TRBV30|TRBJ1-2
CAWSGRSYGYTF
>TRBV6-6|TRBJ1-3
CASSYSRGNSIYF
>TRBV30|TRBJ1-1
CAWAQGNTEAFF
>TRBV5-4|TRBJ1-1
CASSLGGRRMDTEAFF
>TRBV2|TRBJ2-7
CARGLAGKREQYF
>TRBV15|TRBJ1-5
CATSDPTVLNQPQHF
>TRBV2|TRBJ2-1
CASSEAPLRAWNEQFF
>TRBV29-1|TRBJ2-1
CSVLQAYNEQFF
>TRBV30|TRBJ1-1
CAWSLMGGVTEAFF
>TRBV15|TRBJ2-7
CATSRDPGQSYEQYF
>TRBV10-3|TRBJ2-2
CAIRGLAGGDGELFF
>TRBV27|TRBJ2-7
CASRRDRLEPYEQYF
>TRBV11-1|TRBJ2-7
CASSMGQTSYEQYF
>TRBV2|TRBJ1-4
CASSETGLSEKLFF